This T cell receptor beta chain derives from a study of blood T cell repertoires in COVID-19. Using immunoSEQ multiplex PCR, the repertoire was profiled, and TCRdb retains in-frame clones only, with some absent. The sample holds over 200,000 clones; 88% are singletons and the top ten take about 2.5%. In its sample, this clone was seen a few times. Germline V gene data show CDR1 as DFQATT and CDR2 as SNEGSKA (reference sequence). V lost 3 bases, J lost 4 bases, and 16 bases lay in between. This CDR3 is built from 15 residues. Sequencing was performed on peripheral blood. The source of this sequence is a woman aged 55-69 years with acute or convalescent COVID-19. V gene TRBV20-1 combines with J gene TRBJ2-1, with D possibly TRBD1 on 6 matching bases. CDR3 amino acids: CSASRQGKTYNEQFF. The CDR3 coding sequence is TGCAGTGCTAGTAGGCAGGGGAAGACTTACAATGAGCAGTTCTTC.